The entry below gives a single TCR beta chain sequence along with its context. Its antigen remains unidentified. Base qualities were left out, and no much larger clone turns up one base away. The sample originates from a study of blood T cell repertoires in COVID-19 (TCRdb year 2020). Regarding the study in general: Samples covering the acute and convalescent phases of COVID-19 were provided by collaborators in the United States, Italy and Spain. Sample metadata almost always included a de-identified subject ID, COVID-19 status, age in years and sex. The material from the prospective study consisted of cDNA or gDNA derived from T cells, B-cell-depleted T cells, or PBMCs. A freely available public database, intended as a resource for researchers studying the immune response to SARS-CoV-2, is where the repertoires were released. Where available, HLA class I and class II types were taken from metadata supplied by the sample provider and were not determined by assay-based typing. Samples came from the ongoing ImmuneRACE study (first 160 participants) plus 1,254 subjects from 6 global collaborators. Deeply sampled blood TCRbeta repertoires from subjects exposed to, actively infected with, or recovered from COVID-19 were included in the dataset.

Collaborating institutions collected whole blood in K2EDTA tubes following their own protocols. For TCRbeta analysis, collaborators shipped samples in one of three forms: frozen whole blood, isolated PBMCs, or DNA extracted from either of those sample types. TCRbeta CDR3 regions were amplified from genomic DNA by means of the immunoSEQ Assay, a bias-controlled multiplex PCR. The study's own analysis went as follows. The number of nucleated cells in each sample was estimated from the amplification of reference gene primers within the assay. To quantify the absolute abundance of each unique TCRbeta CDR3 rearrangement, sequence reads were collapsed and filtered. For each sample, productive Simpson clonality was calculated by taking the square root of Simpson's diversity index across productive rearrangements. TCRdb took over this immuneACCESS table, retaining in-frame rearrangements with V and J assigned. Such tables are incomplete; in checked studies, under half of the missing clones stem from an unresolved V gene, and the remainder is unexplained. V and J calls and clone size come straight from that table; D and trimming were deduced from the DNA. This sample has 260,000 or so clones in its table, and roughly 90% of those were observed once. The top ten constitute about 0.65% of the sample.

Study-wide findings and limitations: The amount of clinical and demographic metadata varied by source and participant and was provided uncurated.

CDR3 length: 14 amino acids, cysteine to phenylalanine. The retained sequence is limited to the CDR3, 42 bases, with the frame set at the first base. The germline V gene (reference sequence) specifies LNHDA as CDR1 and SQIVND as CDR2. V gives up 1 base and J gives up 6 bases, and the segment between their germline ends measures 7 bases. The TCR sequence derives from a human donor in a cohort sampled during active COVID-19. The chain employs TRBV19 and TRBJ1-6; no D gene call is confident. Source material: peripheral blood. The bases read TGTGCCAGTAGTATAGCCAGACTTAATTCACCCCTCCACTTT. It encodes CASSIARLNSPLHF. The full variable domain, completed from the reference TRBV19 and TRBJ1-6 proteins outside the CDR3, reads DGGITQSPKYLFRKEGQNVTLSCEQNLNHDAMYWYRQDPGQGLRLIYYSQIVNDFQKGDIAEGYSVSREKKESFPLTVTSAQKNPTAFYLCASSIARLNSPLHFGNGTRLTVT.